This T cell receptor (beta chain) was profiled in a study of blood T cell repertoires in COVID-19. Generated by immunoSEQ multiplex PCR, the TCRdb table keeps only in-frame clones and is missing some. Counted here are about 50,000 clones, around 85% occurring once; the ten biggest clones make up approximately 6.5%. What was sequenced was peripheral blood. This clonotype originated in a man between 60 and 70 years old with acute or convalescent COVID-19.

In DNA form, the CDR3 reads TGTGCCAGCAGCTTCGGACAGGGGCTCGGCAGGACTAATGAAAAACTGTTTTTT. As protein: CASSFGQGLGRTNEKLFF. V usage is TRBV7-9 and J usage is TRBJ1-4; 9 nucleotides align to TRBD1. The V segment lost 3 bases and the J segment 2 bases; nucleotides outside the gene matches: 10. Per germline, CDR1 SEHNR and CDR2 FQNEAQ (reference sequence). The length of the CDR3 is 18 residues.